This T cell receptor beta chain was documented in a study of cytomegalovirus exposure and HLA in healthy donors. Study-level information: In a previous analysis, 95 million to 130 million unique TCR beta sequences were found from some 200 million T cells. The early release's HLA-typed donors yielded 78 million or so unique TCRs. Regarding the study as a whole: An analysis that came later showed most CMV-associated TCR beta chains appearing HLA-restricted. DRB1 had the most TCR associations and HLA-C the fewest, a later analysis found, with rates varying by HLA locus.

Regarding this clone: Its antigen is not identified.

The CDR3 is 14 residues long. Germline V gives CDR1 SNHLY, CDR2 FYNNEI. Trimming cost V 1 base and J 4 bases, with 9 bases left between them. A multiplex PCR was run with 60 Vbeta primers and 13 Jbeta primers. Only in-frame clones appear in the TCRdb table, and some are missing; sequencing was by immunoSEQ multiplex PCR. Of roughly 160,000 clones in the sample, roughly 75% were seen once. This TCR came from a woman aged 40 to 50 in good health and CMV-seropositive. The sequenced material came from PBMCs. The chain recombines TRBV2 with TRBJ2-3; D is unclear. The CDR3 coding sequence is TGTGCCAGCAGTGAAGGGTTAGTTGCAGATACGCAGTATTTT. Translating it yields CASSEGLVADTQYF.